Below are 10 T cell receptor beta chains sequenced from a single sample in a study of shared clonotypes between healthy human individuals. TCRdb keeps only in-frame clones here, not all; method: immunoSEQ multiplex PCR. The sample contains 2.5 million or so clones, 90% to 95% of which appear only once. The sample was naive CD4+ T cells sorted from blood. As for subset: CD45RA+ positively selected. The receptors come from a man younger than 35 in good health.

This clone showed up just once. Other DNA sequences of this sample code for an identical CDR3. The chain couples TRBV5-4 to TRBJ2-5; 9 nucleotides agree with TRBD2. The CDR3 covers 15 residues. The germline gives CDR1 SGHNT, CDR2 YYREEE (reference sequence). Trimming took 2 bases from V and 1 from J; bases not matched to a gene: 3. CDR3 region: CASSLAGGLQETQYF. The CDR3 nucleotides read TGTGCCAGCAGCTTAGCGGGGGGCCTCCAAGAGACCCAGTACTTC.

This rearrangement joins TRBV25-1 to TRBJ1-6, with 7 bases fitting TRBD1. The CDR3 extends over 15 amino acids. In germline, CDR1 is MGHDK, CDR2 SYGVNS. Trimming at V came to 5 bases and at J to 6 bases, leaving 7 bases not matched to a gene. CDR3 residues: CASSPRTGSNSPLHF. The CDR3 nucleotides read TGTGCCAGCAGTCCCCGGACAGGAAGTAATTCACCCCTCCACTTT.

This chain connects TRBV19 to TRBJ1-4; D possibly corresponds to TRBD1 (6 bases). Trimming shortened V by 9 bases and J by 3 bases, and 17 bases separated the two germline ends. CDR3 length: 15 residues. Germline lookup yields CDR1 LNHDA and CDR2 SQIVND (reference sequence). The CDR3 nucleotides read TGTGCCAGCGCCCGACAGGAGGTGCCTAATGAAAAACTGTTTTTT. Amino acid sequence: CASARQEVPNEKLFF.

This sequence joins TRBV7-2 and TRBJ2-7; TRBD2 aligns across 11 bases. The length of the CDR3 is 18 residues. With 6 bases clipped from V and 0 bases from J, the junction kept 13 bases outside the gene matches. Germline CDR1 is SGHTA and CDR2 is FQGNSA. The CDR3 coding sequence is TGTGCCAGCAGTTTTACCCGGGCTAGCGGGGGGTACTCCTACGAGCAGTACTTC. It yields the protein CASSFTRASGGYSYEQYF.

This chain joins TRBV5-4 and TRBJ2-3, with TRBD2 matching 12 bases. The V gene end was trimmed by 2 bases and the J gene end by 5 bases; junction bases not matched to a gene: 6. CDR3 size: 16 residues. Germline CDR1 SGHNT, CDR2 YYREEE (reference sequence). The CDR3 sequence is CASSFRLAGALDTQYF. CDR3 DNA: TGTGCCAGCAGCTTTCGACTAGCGGGAGCTCTAGATACGCAGTATTTT. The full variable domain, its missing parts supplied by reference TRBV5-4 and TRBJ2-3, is ETGVTQSPTHLIKTRGQQVTLRCSSQSGHNTVSWYQQALGQGPQFIFQYYREEENGRGNFPPRFSGLQFPNYSSELNVNALELDDSALYLCASSFRLAGALDTQYFGPGTRLTVL.

The DNA of the CDR3 is TGTGCCAGCAGCGCTCCGGGACTAGCTTCCAACGAGCAGTACTTC. Translating gives CASSAPGLASNEQYF. The chain links TRBV2 to TRBJ2-7; 9 nucleotides match TRBD2. Germline CDR1 reads SNHLY; CDR2 reads FYNNEI. Unmatched junction bases numbered 11, after V lost 6 bases and J lost 5 bases. CDR3 length: 15 amino acids.

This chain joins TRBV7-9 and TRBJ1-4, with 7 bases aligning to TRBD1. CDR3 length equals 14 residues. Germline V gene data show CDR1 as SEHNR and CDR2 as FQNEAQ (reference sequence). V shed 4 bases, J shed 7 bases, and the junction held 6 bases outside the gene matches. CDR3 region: CASSYRTGVEKLFF. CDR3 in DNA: TGTGCCAGCAGCTACAGGACAGGTGTTGAAAAACTGTTTTTT.

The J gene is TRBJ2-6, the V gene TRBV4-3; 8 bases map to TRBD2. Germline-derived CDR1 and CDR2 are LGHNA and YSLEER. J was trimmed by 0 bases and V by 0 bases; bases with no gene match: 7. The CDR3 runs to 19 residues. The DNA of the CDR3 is TGCGCCAGCAGCCAAGAAAGCGGGGGTCCCATCTCTGGGGCCAACGTCCTGACTTTC. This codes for CASSQESGGPISGANVLTF.

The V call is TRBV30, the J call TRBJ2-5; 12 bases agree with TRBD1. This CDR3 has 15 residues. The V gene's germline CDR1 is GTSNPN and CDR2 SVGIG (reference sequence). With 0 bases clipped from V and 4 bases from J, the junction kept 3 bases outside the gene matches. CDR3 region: CAWSVMGQGAETQYF. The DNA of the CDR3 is TGTGCCTGGAGTGTAATGGGACAGGGGGCAGAGACCCAGTACTTC.

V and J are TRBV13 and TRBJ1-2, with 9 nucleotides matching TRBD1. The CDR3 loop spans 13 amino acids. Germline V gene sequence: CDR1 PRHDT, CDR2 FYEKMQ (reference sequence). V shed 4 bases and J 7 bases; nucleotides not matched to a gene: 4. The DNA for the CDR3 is TGTGCCAGCAGCTCCGGGACAGGGAGTGGCTACACCTTC. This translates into CASSSGTGSGYTF. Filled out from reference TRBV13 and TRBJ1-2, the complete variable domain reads AAGVIQSPRHLIKEKRETATLKCYPIPRHDTVYWYQQGPGQDPQFLISFYEKMQSDKGSIPDRFSAQQFSDYHSELNMSSLELGDSALYFCASSSGTGSGYTFGSGTRLTVV.